This T cell receptor (beta chain) was obtained from a study of PD-1 blockade in classical Hodgkin lymphoma. Whole-study results and caveats: Repertoires differed for reasons still undefined, possibly disease activity or prior therapy. Patients newly diagnosed and complete responders had comparable baseline diversity.

The assay was immunoSEQ multiplex PCR, and TCRdb's table has in-frame clones only and misses some. This table has approximately 100,000 clones, around 80% appearing once. Trimming took off 7 bases at V and 0 bases at J, with 9 bases between the two ends. The CDR3 sequence is 14 residues long. Germline V gene lookup returns CDR1 ENHRY and CDR2 SYGVKD. Time point here: cycle 4 day 1 (C4D1), after less than 7 weeks of nivolumab. Each patient's relapse followed autologous stem cell transplantation, and brentuximab vedotin exposure varied. Remarks on this clone: Antigen: not known.

The rearrangement links TRBV10-3 to TRBJ2-2; D remains ambiguous. This specimen consisted of peripheral blood mononuclear cells (PBMCs), obtained before the fourth cycle of nivolumab. The clonotype was recovered from a human donor with classical Hodgkin lymphoma. CDR3 sequence: CAIKADANTGELFF. DNA for the CDR3: TGTGCCATCAAAGCAGACGCGAACACCGGGGAGCTGTTTTTT.